This passage covers 15 T cell receptor beta chains from one sample sequenced in a study of chronic HIV infection and antiretroviral therapy. TCRdb re-derived calls from the 5' RACE reads in MiXCR, one entry per CDR3 protein. The sample consists of more than 25,000 distinct CDR3 sequences, around 8.6% of them appearing once. Source material: peripheral blood. The receptors here all came from an adult who had HIV and had not received antiretroviral therapy, or was an uninfected healthy control (not recorded which).

This clonotype showed up many times. The chain joins TRBV7-6 to TRBJ2-7; D possibly corresponds to TRBD1 (6 bases). The germline V gene has CDR1 SGHVS and CDR2 FNYEAQ. This CDR3 contains 15 residues. V was pared by 5 bases and J by 0 bases, with 14 bases between. Here the CDR3 reads CASSPGADSSYEQYF. The CDR3 coding sequence is TGTGCCAGCAGCCCCGGGGCGGACAGCTCCTACGAGCAGTACTTC.

This clonotype was seen many times. The chain links TRBV6-5 to TRBJ1-1; no definite D call. Germline lookup yields CDR1 MNHEY and CDR2 SVGAGI. Trimming pared 0 bases from V and 1 base from J, leaving 12 bases between. CDR3 length: 16 residues. CDR3 in amino acids: CASSYSLQSKNTEAFF. The CDR3 DNA reads as TGTGCCAGCAGTTACTCCCTACAATCCAAGAACACTGAAGCTTTCTTT.

The table lists this clonotype with a few counts. The J gene is TRBJ1-2, the V gene TRBV10-3; the match to TRBD1 covers 11 bases. The CDR3 covers 15 residues. The ends lost 11 bases at V and 5 bases at J; junction bases unmatched: 13. The V gene's germline CDR1 is ENHRY and CDR2 SYGVKD. The CDR3 sequence: CAADQNGQGAYGYTF. CDR3 DNA sequence: TGTGCCGCCGACCAAAATGGACAGGGGGCATATGGCTACACCTTC.

This clonotype was counted a few times. The J gene is TRBJ1-5, the V gene TRBV27; a weak D match, TRBD1 (5 bases). Germline V CDR1 and CDR2: MNHEY, SMNVEV (reference sequence). This CDR3 comprises 15 residues. Deletions cut 6 bases from V and 7 bases from J, with 19 bases between. Written as DNA, the CDR3 is TGTGCCAGCAGCCCATTCACCCAGGGTCGGCAGCCCCAGCATTTT. It encodes CASSPFTQGRQPQHF.

V and J are TRBV29-1 and TRBJ2-7, with D possibly being TRBD1 (6 bases). V lost 1 base and J lost 5, with 15 bases in between. Germline-derived CDR1 and CDR2 are SQVTM and ANQGSEA. The CDR3 contains 14 residues. The CDR3: CSVEGAGAYNEQYF. CDR3 coding DNA: TGCAGCGTTGAAGGGGCAGGGGCTTACAACGAGCAGTACTTC.

This clonotype was counted at least ten times. The V call is TRBV29-1, the J call TRBJ2-1, with TRBD2 matching 12 bases. The CDR3 extends over 14 amino acids. In germline, CDR1 is SQVTM, CDR2 ANQGSEA. J lost 9 bases, V lost 6 bases, and 9 bases had no gene match. Here the CDR3 reads CSVSLAGGLGEQFF. The CDR3 DNA sequence: TGCAGCGTGTCTCTAGCGGGGGGGCTAGGTGAGCAGTTCTTC.

In this sample, this clonotype turned up a few times. The rearrangement uses TRBV29-1 and TRBJ2-1, with 10 positions matching TRBD1. This CDR3 region has 14 residues. Losses at the gene ends were 6 bases for V and 4 bases for J; bases not matched to a gene: 6. Germline V gene data show CDR1 as SQVTM and CDR2 as ANQGSEA. For the CDR3, the DNA is TGCAGCGTAACCCGGGACAGGGGTTACAATGAGCAGTTCTTC. Residues: CSVTRDRGYNEQFF.

In this sample, this clonotype turned up a few times. The V gene is TRBV4-1, the J gene TRBJ1-4, with D maybe TRBD1 (5 bases). The germline gives CDR1 MGHRA, CDR2 YSYEKL. The ends were cut back, 0 bases at V and 5 bases at J, with 13 bases in the middle. There are 16 residues in the CDR3. The CDR3 region is CASSQDLGRGNEKLFF. As DNA, the CDR3 is TGCGCCAGCAGCCAAGATCTGGGTAGGGGCAATGAAAAACTGTTTTTT.

This clonotype was seen a few times. Here the CDR3 reads CASSEREGYGYTF. The CDR3, as DNA: TGCGCCAGCAGTGAAAGGGAAGGCTATGGCTACACCTTC. The J gene is TRBJ1-2, the V gene TRBV10-2; D gene uncertain. V dropped 3 bases and J dropped 4 bases, with 9 bases sitting between them. Germline V lookup: CDR1 WSHSY, CDR2 SAAADI. This CDR3 region has 13 residues.

The rearrangement uses TRBV6-5 and TRBJ2-2, with TRBD2 matching 7 bases. CDR1 MNHEY and CDR2 SVGAGI come from the germline V gene. J was trimmed by 6 bases and V by 2 bases; bases with no gene match: 6. The CDR3 totals 15 residues. The CDR3 DNA follows: TGTGCCAGCAGTTACGCGCCCAGCGGGGCCGGGGAGCTGTTTTTT. This sequence encodes CASSYAPSGAGELFF.

Ten or more counts support this clonotype. This sequence joins TRBV2 and TRBJ2-7; 10 bases are shared with TRBD1. Germline V gene lookup returns CDR1 SNHLY and CDR2 FYNNEI. V was pared by 7 bases and J by 4 bases, with 4 bases of the junction left unmatched. The CDR3 runs 13 residues. This chain's CDR3 is CASNLGQGYEQYF. The CDR3 DNA sequence: TGTGCCAGCAATCTGGGACAGGGGTACGAGCAGTACTTC.

At least ten counts were recorded for this clonotype. This chain links TRBV29-1 with TRBJ2-7; either TRBD1 or TRBD2 may fit D (5 bases each). Germline CDR1 is SQVTM and CDR2 is ANQGSEA. V was clipped by 5 bases and J by 2 bases, with 13 bases between them. This CDR3 contains 13 residues. CDR3 in amino acids: CSVRRDGTYEQYF. DNA for the CDR3: TGCAGCGTTCGTCGGGACGGAACCTACGAGCAGTACTTC.

This chain uses TRBV9 with TRBJ2-5; D possibly corresponds to TRBD1 (6 bases). Germline V CDR1 and CDR2: SGDLS, YYNGEE. The V end lost 2 bases, the J end lost 5 bases, and 22 bases lay between the germline ends. This CDR3 is built from 17 residues. This chain's CDR3 is CASSVQAGALVLETQYF. Here the CDR3 DNA reads TGTGCCAGCAGCGTTCAGGCAGGGGCTTTGGTACTGGAGACCCAGTACTTC.

In this sample, this clonotype turned up many times. The chain has TRBV20-1 and TRBJ1-5; weak D call: TRBD1 (6 bases). This CDR3 has 14 amino acids. V was pared by 4 bases and J by 0 bases, with 10 bases between. Germline CDR1 reads DFQATT; CDR2 reads SNEGSKA (reference sequence). The CDR3 protein is CSAMTGISNQPQHF. The CDR3 region has the DNA TGCAGTGCTATGACAGGTATTAGCAATCAGCCCCAGCATTTT.

The sample holds a few counts of this clonotype. The J gene is TRBJ2-3, the V gene TRBV20-1, with D possibly being TRBD1 or TRBD2 (5 bases each). The germline gives CDR1 DFQATT, CDR2 SNEGSKA (reference sequence). Trimming took off 6 bases at V and 0 bases at J, with 13 bases between the two ends. The CDR3 loop spans 14 amino acids. In DNA, the CDR3 is TGCAGTGCCCCTTCCCGGGACAGCACAGATACGCAGTATTTT. Translated, it gives CSAPSRDSTDTQYF.